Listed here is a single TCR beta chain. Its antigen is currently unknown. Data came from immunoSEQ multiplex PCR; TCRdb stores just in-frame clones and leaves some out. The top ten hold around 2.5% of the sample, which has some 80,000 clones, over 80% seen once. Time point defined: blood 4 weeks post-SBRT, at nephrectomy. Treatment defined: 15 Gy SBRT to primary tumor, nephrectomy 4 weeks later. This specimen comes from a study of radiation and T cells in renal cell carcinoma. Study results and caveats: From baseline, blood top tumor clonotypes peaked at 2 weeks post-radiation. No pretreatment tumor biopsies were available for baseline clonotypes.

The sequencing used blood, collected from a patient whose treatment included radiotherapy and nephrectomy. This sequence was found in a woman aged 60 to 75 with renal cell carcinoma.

CDR3 nucleotides: TGTGCCAGCAGCTTAGTCCCTAGTGGGACACCCTACGAGCAGTACTTC. Translated: CASSLVPSGTPYEQYF. This rearrangement joins TRBV7-9 to TRBJ2-5; weak D call: TRBD1 (6 bases). The better agreement between TRBJ2-7 and the DNA end casts doubt on the J call. Germline V CDR1 and CDR2: SEHNR, FQNEAQ (reference sequence). There are 16 residues in the CDR3.